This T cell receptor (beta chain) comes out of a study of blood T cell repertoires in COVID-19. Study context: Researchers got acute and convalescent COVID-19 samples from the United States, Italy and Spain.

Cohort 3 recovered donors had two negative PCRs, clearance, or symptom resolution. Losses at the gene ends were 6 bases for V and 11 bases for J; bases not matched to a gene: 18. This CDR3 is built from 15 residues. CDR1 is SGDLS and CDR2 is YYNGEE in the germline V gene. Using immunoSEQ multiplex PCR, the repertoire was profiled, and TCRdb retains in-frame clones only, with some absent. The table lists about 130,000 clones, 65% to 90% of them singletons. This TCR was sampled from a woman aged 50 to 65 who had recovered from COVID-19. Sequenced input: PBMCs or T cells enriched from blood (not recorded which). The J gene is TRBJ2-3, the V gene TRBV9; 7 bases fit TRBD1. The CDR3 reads CASTESDRALEVQYF. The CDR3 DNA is TGTGCCAGCACTGAATCAGACAGGGCTTTGGAGGTGCAGTATTTT.